This passage covers 17 T cell receptor beta chains from one sample sequenced in a study of vaccination and CD4 T cells after COVID-19. Which antigens these TCRs recognize remains unknown. This sample's treatment: roughly 10-day PBMC culture with coronavirus spike peptide pools or control peptides (ViraFEST assay). Sequence data for DNA of cultured CD4+ T cells were generated by the Oncomine TCR Beta short-read assay. TCRdb called the PCR reads again in MiXCR, with one record for every CDR3 protein. Of 20,000 or so distinct CDR3 sequences in the sample, 23% are singletons; the top ten hold around 7.9%. Sample: cultured CD4+ T cells from blood. The receptors originated from a human donor with COVID-19.

The rearrangement links TRBV20-1 to TRBJ2-5; D remains ambiguous. Germline CDR1 and CDR2: DFQATT and SNEGSKA (reference sequence). V was pared by 5 bases and J by 1 base, with 5 bases between. The CDR3 is 11 amino acids. CDR3 nucleotide sequence: TGCAGTGCTCACCCCCAAGAGACCCAGTACTTC. Encoded protein: CSAHPQETQYF.

The chain links TRBV9 to TRBJ1-1; possibly TRBD1 for D (6 bases). The CDR3 contains 13 residues. V gave up 0 bases and J gave up 6 bases, with 9 bases separating them. Germline loops: CDR1 SGDLS, CDR2 YYNGEE. CDR3 sequence reads: CASSVGRTAEAFF. CDR3 in DNA: TGTGCCAGCAGCGTAGGGAGGACAGCTGAAGCTTTCTTT.

This clonotype has only a few counts. The V gene is TRBV19, the J gene TRBJ2-3, with 8 bases matching TRBD2. The V segment lost 7 bases and the J segment 0 bases; nucleotides outside the gene matches: 3. The CDR3 sequence is 14 residues long. Germline V lookup: CDR1 LNHDA, CDR2 SQIVND (reference sequence). The CDR3 coding sequence is TGTGCCAGTAATAGCGGGGCCAGCACAGATACGCAGTATTTT. It yields the protein CASNSGASTDTQYF.

This clonotype has more than one count but fewer than ten. V is TRBV7-2 and J is TRBJ2-7; TRBD1 might be the D (5 bases). The V end was cut by 5 bases, the J end by 0 bases, with 11 bases between. The CDR3 covers 14 residues. CDR1 and CDR2 (germline): SGHTA, FQGNSA. In DNA, the CDR3 is TGTGCCAGCAGCCTCCGACAGCCCTCCTACGAGCAGTACTTC. Amino acids: CASSLRQPSYEQYF.

This clonotype was picked up a small number of times. V usage is TRBV19 and J usage is TRBJ2-7; 10 bases fit TRBD1. Looked up from germline, CDR1 is LNHDA and CDR2 is SQIVND (reference sequence). Trimming cost V 0 bases and J 3 bases; bases outside gene matches: 14. The CDR3 is 19 amino acids. DNA for the CDR3: TGTGCCAGTAGTATAGAGGGGACAGGGGCTCCTAATCTGAACTACGAGCAGTACTTC. This sequence encodes CASSIEGTGAPNLNYEQYF.

A note on this clonotype: With a much larger clone just one base away, this may be a read error. The chain uses TRBV24-1 and TRBJ1-2, with 7 positions matching TRBD1. This CDR3 spans 14 amino acids. The ends lost 8 bases at V and 0 bases at J; junction bases unmatched: 5. Germline values: CDR1 KGHDR, CDR2 SFDVKD. This CDR3 is CATKGARANYGYTF. DNA of the CDR3: TGTGCCACCAAGGGGGCCCGAGCTAACTATGGCTACACCTTC.

The rearrangement joins TRBV28 to TRBJ2-7; 7 bases align to TRBD2. The CDR3 loop spans 13 amino acids. Germline V lookup: CDR1 MDHEN, CDR2 SYDVKM. J was trimmed by 3 bases and V by 3 bases; bases with no gene match: 2. The CDR3 DNA reads TGTGCCAGCAGTTTTGGGGGGGGCTACGAGCAGTACTTC. The encoded protein is CASSFGGGYEQYF.

This CDR3 reads CASSPRQGTPYEQYF. For the CDR3, the DNA is TGCGCCAGCAGCCCGCGACAGGGAACCCCCTACGAGCAGTACTTC. The rearrangement joins TRBV5-1 to TRBJ2-7, with 7 bases lining up with TRBD1. The CDR3 is 15 residues long. V lost 4 bases to trimming and J lost 2 bases; unmatched junction nucleotides: 9. Germline V gene sequence: CDR1 SGHRS, CDR2 YFSETQ.

This clonotype came up a few times. The chain couples TRBV20-1 to TRBJ2-7; D tentatively fits TRBD1 or TRBD2 (5 bases each). V was clipped by 0 bases and J by 2 bases, with 11 bases between them. This CDR3 contains 14 residues. Germline V CDR1 and CDR2: DFQATT, SNEGSKA (reference sequence). The DNA of the CDR3 is TGCAGTGCTAGAGATGGGGGTTCCCCCTACGAGCAGTACTTC. Amino acid sequence: CSARDGGSPYEQYF.

This clonotype was seen a few times. This sequence joins TRBV9 and TRBJ1-3, with TRBD1 matching 8 bases. Per the germline V gene, CDR1 is SGDLS and CDR2 is YYNGEE. This CDR3 has 17 residues. V trimming: 0 bases; J trimming: 4 bases; junction bases outside the gene matches: 9. CDR3 region: CASSVATGQGAGNTIYF. CDR3 DNA: TGTGCCAGCAGCGTAGCTACGGGGCAGGGGGCCGGAAACACCATATATTTT.

The rearrangement uses TRBV5-4 and TRBJ2-7; TRBD1 aligns across 12 bases. CDR3 size: 15 residues. The germline V gene encodes CDR1 SGHNT and CDR2 YYREEE (reference sequence). V trimming: 0 bases; J trimming: 7 bases; junction bases outside the gene matches: 5. The CDR3 reads CASSLGGQGAREQYF. Here the CDR3 DNA reads TGTGCCAGCAGCTTGGGGGGACAGGGGGCAAGGGAGCAGTACTTC.

This sequence joins TRBV10-3 and TRBJ1-5; TRBD1 aligns across 7 bases. The CDR3 loop spans 13 amino acids. Trimming cost V 5 bases and J 7 bases; bases outside gene matches: 5. Germline V CDR1 and CDR2: ENHRY, SYGVKD. CDR3: CAISFDRAQPQHF. The CDR3 DNA reads TGTGCCATCAGTTTTGACAGGGCCCAGCCCCAGCATTTT.

The rearrangement uses TRBV6-5 and TRBJ2-7; D may correspond to TRBD1 or TRBD2 (5 bases each). The CDR3 sequence is 15 residues long. The ends were cut back, 0 bases at V and 2 bases at J, with 11 bases in the middle. The germline CDR1 and CDR2 sequences are MNHEY and SVGAGI. In nucleotides, the CDR3 is TGTGCCAGCAGTTACTCTTCCGGGGCCCCCTACGAGCAGTACTTC. This translates into CASSYSSGAPYEQYF.

The genes are TRBV28 and TRBJ1-1; tentatively, D is TRBD1 (5 bases). Trimming took 8 bases from V and 4 from J, leaving 20 bases between them. Germline V gene lookup returns CDR1 MDHEN and CDR2 SYDVKM. This CDR3 spans 15 amino acids. The CDR3 region has the DNA TGTGCCAGCGGGACCTCTGAGGCAGGGAGCACTGAAGCTTTCTTT. Its translation: CASGTSEAGSTEAFF.

This clonotype was observed a handful of times. V is TRBV12-3 or TRBV12-4 and J is TRBJ1-6; D gene uncertain. The CDR3 has 13 amino acids. V lost 7 bases to trimming and J lost 11 bases, with 15 bases between them. The CDR3 is CASTPRAMAPLHF. DNA of the CDR3: TGTGCCAGCACCCCTAGGGCCATGGCACCCCTCCACTTT.

This clonotype occurred a few times. The chain has TRBV7-9 and TRBJ2-7; 7 bases are shared with TRBD1. The CDR3 spans 14 residues. The V gene's germline CDR1 is SEHNR and CDR2 FQNEAQ (reference sequence). The J segment lost 3 bases and the V segment lost 5 bases, leaving 7 bases of the junction unmatched. The CDR3 DNA reads as TGTGCCAGCAGCCGTCGACAGGGAGACTACGAGCAGTACTTC. Translation gives CASSRRQGDYEQYF.

The J gene is TRBJ1-6, the V gene TRBV20-1, with TRBD1 as a possible D gene (5 bases). The germline CDR1 and CDR2 sequences are DFQATT and SNEGSKA (reference sequence). The CDR3 runs to 15 residues. V was clipped by 6 bases and J by 0 bases, with 12 bases between them. The CDR3 sequence is CSAAPGPSYNSPLHF. The CDR3 region has the DNA TGCAGTGCCGCCCCGGGGCCCTCCTATAATTCACCCCTCCACTTT.